What follows are 29 T cell receptor beta chains derived from one specimen sequenced in a study of response to subunit inactivated influenza vaccine. TCRdb fed the RT-PCR reads into MiXCR, producing one record per CDR3 protein. The profile shows about 700,000 distinct CDR3 sequences, 15% to 19% of them singletons. The source material was PBMCs from blood, sampled roughly 12 days after vaccination. The receptors derive from a man aged 45-60 years who received an inactivated influenza vaccine.

This clonotype was picked up many times. Written as DNA, the CDR3 is TGTGCCAGCAGCCCGGAGCCGGGGCAAGAGACCCAGTACTTC. This sequence encodes CASSPEPGQETQYF. The chain couples TRBV11-2 to TRBJ2-5; D possibly corresponds to TRBD2 (5 bases). CDR1 is SGHAT, CDR2 FQNNGV, per germline. V was trimmed by 5 bases and J by 2 bases, leaving 12 bases between them. The CDR3 loop spans 14 amino acids.

The chain is built from TRBV29-1 and TRBJ2-7, with 7 positions matching TRBD1. This CDR3 is 14 amino acids long. Unmatched junction bases numbered 10, after V lost 3 bases and J lost 5 bases. Germline assignment: CDR1 SQVTM and CDR2 ANQGSEA. This chain's CDR3 is CSVENNGRGNEQYF. The CDR3 DNA sequence: TGCAGCGTTGAGAATAATGGCAGGGGGAACGAGCAGTACTTC.

This clonotype was found a few times. The genes are TRBV5-1 and TRBJ2-3; tentatively, D is TRBD1 or TRBD2 (6 bases each). Germline lookup yields CDR1 SGHRS and CDR2 YFSETQ. This CDR3 region has 19 residues. V was pared by 0 bases and J by 3 bases, with 23 bases between. The CDR3 DNA follows: TGCGCCAGCAGCTTGGCCGGAGGTGGGGGGCTAGTAGGGACAGATACGCAGTATTTT. This sequence encodes CASSLAGGGGLVGTDTQYF.

The sample holds many counts of this clonotype. The chain carries TRBV12-3 or TRBV12-4 and TRBJ1-1; no clear D gene. V gave up 5 bases and J gave up 9 bases, with 16 bases separating them. The CDR3 runs to 13 residues. CDR3 bases: TGTGCCAGCAGTGCGGACTGGGCTAGTCAAGCTTTCTTT. This translates into CASSADWASQAFF.

The chain is built from TRBV5-1 and TRBJ2-3, with D maybe TRBD1 (5 bases). CDR1 is SGHRS, CDR2 YFSETQ, per germline. This CDR3 has 14 amino acids. V dropped 4 bases and J dropped 4 bases, with 13 bases sitting between them. The CDR3 region has the DNA TGCGCCAGCAGCCCTACCACCAGGGCAGATACGCAGTATTTT. This codes for CASSPTTRADTQYF. The full variable domain, its missing parts supplied by reference TRBV5-1 and TRBJ2-3, is KAGVTQTPRYLIKTRGQQVTLSCSPISGHRSVSWYQQTPGQGLQFLFEYFSETQRNKGNFPGRFSGRQFSNSRSEMNVSTLELGDSALYLCASSPTTRADTQYFGPGTRLTVL.

This clonotype showed up just a few times. The chain links TRBV25-1 to TRBJ2-1; 8 bases map to TRBD2. The CDR3 has 16 residues. Trimming cost V 1 base and J 7 bases; bases outside gene matches: 9. In germline, CDR1 is MGHDK, CDR2 SYGVNS. The DNA of the CDR3 is TGTGCCAGCAGTGAATTAACTAGCGGAGTGGGTAATGAGCAGTTCTTC. Protein product: CASSELTSGVGNEQFF.

This clonotype was seen only a few times. This sequence joins TRBV4-1 and TRBJ1-1; D perhaps matches TRBD1 (5 bases). V lost 4 bases, J lost 1 base, and 19 bases lay in between. The CDR3 has 17 residues. The germline CDR1 and CDR2 sequences are MGHRA and YSYEKL. This CDR3 reads CASSPMGGRGRNTEAFF. The CDR3 DNA follows: TGCGCCAGCAGCCCCATGGGAGGTAGGGGCAGGAACACTGAAGCTTTCTTT.

This clonotype was recorded many times. The chain combines TRBV12-3 or TRBV12-4 with TRBJ2-2; unclear D gene. Trimming cost V 5 bases and J 6 bases, with 7 bases left between them. This CDR3 is built from 12 residues. The CDR3, as DNA: TGTGCCAGCAGTCCAACTTCCGGGGAGCTGTTTTTT. Translating gives CASSPTSGELFF.

This clonotype was seen a few times. The chain is built from TRBV6-2 or TRBV6-3 and TRBJ2-3, with D tentatively TRBD1 or TRBD2 (6 bases each). V gave up 4 bases and J gave up 4 bases, with 18 bases separating them. The CDR3 sequence is 16 residues long. Germline V gene lookup returns CDR1 MNHEY and CDR2 SVGEGT. CDR3: CASSFEQGGISDTQYF. In nucleotides, the CDR3 is TGTGCCAGCAGTTTCGAACAGGGAGGTATATCAGATACGCAGTATTTT.

This clonotype was counted only a few times. The chain recombines TRBV11-1 with TRBJ2-1, with 8 nucleotides matching TRBD2. The V gene end was trimmed by 0 bases and the J gene end by 0 bases; junction bases not matched to a gene: 10. This CDR3 is 19 amino acids long. CDR1 is SGHAT, CDR2 FQDESV, per germline (reference sequence). The CDR3 nucleotides read TGTGCCAGCAGCTTAGCTCGGGGGGGACCTTTTAGCTCCTACAATGAGCAGTTCTTC. This translates into CASSLARGGPFSSYNEQFF.

In its sample, this clonotype was seen a few times. This chain joins TRBV20-1 and TRBJ2-5; D is perhaps TRBD1 or TRBD2 (5 bases each). The CDR3 is made up of 16 amino acids. Germline V gene sequence: CDR1 DFQATT, CDR2 SNEGSKA (reference sequence). V dropped 2 bases and J dropped 0 bases, with 16 bases sitting between them. The CDR3 region is CSARPWGRGDQETQYF. CDR3 in DNA: TGCAGTGCTAGACCCTGGGGCCGGGGAGACCAAGAGACCCAGTACTTC.

The V and J genes are TRBV6-2 or TRBV6-3 and TRBJ1-6; D gene unclear. CDR1 is MNHEY and CDR2 is SVGEGT in the germline V gene. The V gene lost 4 bases and the J gene lost 1 base, with 8 bases spanning the gap. The CDR3 consists of 15 residues. The CDR3 coding sequence is TGTGCCAGCAGTTTCGGATATTCCTATAATTCACCCCTCCACTTT. This codes for CASSFGYSYNSPLHF.

The chain is built from TRBV7-6 and TRBJ2-5; D possibly corresponds to TRBD2 (5 bases). CDR1 and CDR2 (germline): SGHVS, FNYEAQ. CDR3 length: 15 residues. V was cut by 1 base and J by 5 bases, with 14 bases left in between. CDR3 amino acids: CASSLGVEARETQYF. The CDR3 DNA follows: TGTGCCAGCAGCTTAGGTGTGGAGGCCCGGGAGACCCAGTACTTC.

Only a few counts were recorded for this clonotype. The chain employs TRBV7-2 and TRBJ2-7, with TRBD2 identical over 11 bases. The V and J ends lost 1 base and 10 bases, in that order; junction bases with no gene match: 3. The CDR3 runs to 13 residues. CDR1 is SGHTA and CDR2 is FQGNSA in the germline V gene. The CDR3 DNA sequence: TGTGCCAGCAGCTTAGAAACTAGCGGGGGCCAGTACTTC. It translates to CASSLETSGGQYF.

This clonotype was counted between two and nine times. This chain connects TRBV7-2 to TRBJ1-4; no clear D gene. In germline, CDR1 is SGHTA, CDR2 FQGNSA. This CDR3 contains 15 residues. V was pared by 2 bases and J by 6 bases, with 13 bases between. In DNA, the CDR3 is TGTGCCAGCAGCTTAAGTCCAGGATTAGATGAAAAACTGTTTTTT. Translating it yields CASSLSPGLDEKLFF.

The sample holds a few counts of this clonotype. The chain joins TRBV11-2 to TRBJ1-1; D might be TRBD1 (6 bases). CDR1 and CDR2 from the germline V gene are SGHAT and FQNNGV. The ends were cut back, 3 bases at V and 3 bases at J, with 8 bases in the middle. The CDR3 consists of 13 residues. This CDR3 reads CASSFHRDTEAFF. DNA for the CDR3: TGTGCCAGCAGCTTCCACAGGGACACTGAAGCTTTCTTT.

This clonotype was seen a few times. The chain is built from TRBV6-6 and TRBJ1-1; D ambiguous. The CDR3 sequence is 12 residues long. Trimming stripped 10 bases from V and 5 bases from J, with 14 bases between. The germline gives CDR1 MNHNY, CDR2 SVGAGI (reference sequence). The CDR3 region is CATAAVGTEAFF. The CDR3 nucleotides are TGTGCCACCGCCGCGGTGGGTACTGAAGCTTTCTTT.

This clonotype was seen repeatedly, ten times or more. This chain joins TRBV3-1 and TRBJ1-1; D not resolved. The V end lost 4 bases, the J end lost 5 bases, and 11 bases lay between the germline ends. The CDR3 loop spans 13 amino acids. Germline CDR1 LGHDT, CDR2 YNNKEL (reference sequence). DNA for the CDR3: TGTGCCAGCAGCCTCGACTCCAGGACTGAAGCTTTCTTT. It codes for CASSLDSRTEAFF.

V gene TRBV7-8 combines with J gene TRBJ2-3; 8 nucleotides line up with TRBD2. Germline V gene data show CDR1 as SGHVS and CDR2 as FQNEAQ. V trimming: 3 bases; J trimming: 0 bases; junction bases outside the gene matches: 5. The CDR3 runs 16 residues. CDR3 coding DNA: TGTGCCAGCAGCTTTTCTAGCGGGCTAAGCACAGATACGCAGTATTTT. Protein sequence: CASSFSSGLSTDTQYF. Using reference TRBV7-8 and TRBJ2-3 for the parts outside the CDR3, the full variable domain is GAGVSQSPRYKVAKRGQDVALRCDPISGHVSLFWYQQALGQGPEFLTYFQNEAQLDKSGLPSDRFFAERPEGSVSTLKIQRTQQEDSAVYLCASSFSSGLSTDTQYFGPGTRLTVL.

V is TRBV4-2 and J is TRBJ2-2, with 10 bases lining up with TRBD1. Germline V gene data show CDR1 as LGHNA and CDR2 as YNFKEQ. V lost 3 bases and J lost 0; bases outside the gene matches: 4. The CDR3 totals 17 residues. The CDR3, as DNA: TGTGCCAGCAGCCAGATTGGGACAGGGGCGAACACCGGGGAGCTGTTTTTT. This codes for CASSQIGTGANTGELFF.

This clonotype was observed a handful of times. V gene TRBV10-3 combines with J gene TRBJ2-4, with 7 bases that match TRBD1. The V and J ends lost 10 bases and 8 bases, in that order; junction bases with no gene match: 14. This CDR3 has 14 amino acids. Germline CDR1 reads ENHRY; CDR2 reads SYGVKD. This CDR3 is CATRHRGEGDIQYF. Here the CDR3 DNA reads TGTGCCACCCGCCACAGGGGTGAGGGGGACATTCAGTACTTC.

This clonotype was seen just once. The chain has TRBV30 and TRBJ1-1; 11 positions agree with TRBD1. V lost 4 bases and J lost 5; bases outside the gene matches: 6. The CDR3 totals 14 residues. The V gene's germline CDR1 is GTSNPN and CDR2 SVGIG (reference sequence). CDR3 nucleotides: TGTGCCTGGAACCGGGGACAGGGGGGTACTGAAGCTTTCTTT. Translation: CAWNRGQGGTEAFF.

This clonotype was counted at least ten times. The CDR3 DNA reads as TGCGCCAGCAGCAGAGACGCGTCATACGATGAGCAGTTCTTC. Protein product: CASSRDASYDEQFF. V usage is TRBV5-1 and J usage is TRBJ2-1; the D is unclear. Trimming stripped 4 bases from V and 8 bases from J, with 16 bases between. CDR3 length equals 14 residues. CDR1 is SGHRS and CDR2 is YFSETQ in the germline V gene.

This clonotype has just a few counts. The rearrangement links TRBV29-1 to TRBJ2-7; 11 bases match TRBD1. J lost 4 bases, V lost 1 base, and 3 bases had no gene match. The length of the CDR3 is 14 residues. CDR1 and CDR2 (germline): SQVTM, ANQGSEA. CDR3 sequence: CSVEGTGGGYEQYF. CDR3 DNA: TGCAGCGTTGAAGGGACAGGGGGCGGGTACGAGCAGTACTTC.

This clonotype has just a few counts. The chain joins TRBV4-3 to TRBJ2-1; 7 nucleotides agree with TRBD2. The CDR3 has 19 amino acids. Germline V CDR1 and CDR2: LGHNA, YSLEER. V shed 0 bases and J 6 bases; nucleotides not matched to a gene: 17. DNA for the CDR3: TGCGCCAGCAGCCAAGAGATCCCTTTGGCGGGAGCTCCAGGCAATGAGCAGTTCTTC. Its translation is CASSQEIPLAGAPGNEQFF.

The chain carries TRBV6-2 or TRBV6-3 and TRBJ2-2; 9 bases are a match to TRBD1. Germline CDR1 and CDR2: MNHEY and SVGEGT. The CDR3 covers 15 residues. After removal of 8 bases from V and 4 bases from J, the junction contained 8 bases not matched to a gene. CDR3 sequence reads: CASGRDRGVTGELFF. In DNA, the CDR3 is TGTGCCAGCGGAAGAGACAGGGGGGTCACCGGGGAGCTGTTTTTT.

The genes are TRBV29-1 and TRBJ2-7; D perhaps matches TRBD2 (6 bases). The CDR3 spans 12 residues. V lost 6 bases to trimming and J lost 1 base, with 10 bases between them. Germline loops: CDR1 SQVTM, CDR2 ANQGSEA. The CDR3 DNA sequence: TGCAGCGTGCGGGGCAGGTCCTACGAGCAGTACTTC. Encoded protein: CSVRGRSYEQYF.

The table lists this clonotype with a few counts. This chain joins TRBV6-2 or TRBV6-3 and TRBJ2-7; the D gene is possibly TRBD1 (5 bases). Germline V lookup: CDR1 MNHEY, CDR2 SVGEGT. Trimming pared 10 bases from V and 3 bases from J, leaving 16 bases between. This CDR3 is built from 13 residues. The chain's CDR3 is CAIKRGGYYEQYF. CDR3 nucleotide sequence: TGTGCCATAAAAAGGGGTGGCTACTACGAGCAGTACTTC.

This clonotype has only a few counts. The chain carries TRBV3-1 and TRBJ2-7, with D possibly matching TRBD2 (5 bases). This CDR3 is 15 amino acids long. Trimming removed 4 bases from V and 9 bases from J, with 22 bases in between. Germline lookup yields CDR1 LGHDT and CDR2 YNNKEL (reference sequence). CDR3 nucleotide sequence: TGTGCCAGCAGCCTAGTTAGGGCGGGCCTTAAGGTGCAGTACTTC. It translates to CASSLVRAGLKVQYF.